The clone carrying this T cell receptor beta chain occurred many times. Its antigen is unidentified. This sample was taken from a study of T cells in Graves' hyperthyroidism and ophthalmopathy. General observations from the study: Most clonotypes expanded in the thyroid (above 0.001) were also present in blood.

Amplified TCR beta CDR3 regions derived from RNA transcripts. The study used the HTBI primer set for a first-round RT-PCR of the TCR CDR3. Via MiXCR, TCRdb re-called the multiplex PCR reads, giving one row per CDR3 protein. The sample yields under 250,000 distinct CDR3 sequences, about a sixth seen once. Hyperthyroidism of Graves' type that showed no ophthalmopathy progression within 18 months was stable. Using more than 8 ml of fresh peripheral blood, PBMCs were prepared. Germline-derived CDR1 and CDR2 are DFQATT and SNEGSKA (reference sequence). This CDR3 region has 15 residues. V was clipped by 1 base and J by 1 base, with 11 bases between them.

This chain joins TRBV20-1 and TRBJ2-4; D is tentatively TRBD1 or TRBD2 (5 bases each). The receptor was derived from a woman aged 45-65 years with Graves' hyperthyroidism. The sample consisted of blood. The CDR3 bases are TGCAGTGCTAGAGGGGACCAGGCCGCCAAAAACATTCAGTACTTC. Amino acid sequence: CSARGDQAAKNIQYF.